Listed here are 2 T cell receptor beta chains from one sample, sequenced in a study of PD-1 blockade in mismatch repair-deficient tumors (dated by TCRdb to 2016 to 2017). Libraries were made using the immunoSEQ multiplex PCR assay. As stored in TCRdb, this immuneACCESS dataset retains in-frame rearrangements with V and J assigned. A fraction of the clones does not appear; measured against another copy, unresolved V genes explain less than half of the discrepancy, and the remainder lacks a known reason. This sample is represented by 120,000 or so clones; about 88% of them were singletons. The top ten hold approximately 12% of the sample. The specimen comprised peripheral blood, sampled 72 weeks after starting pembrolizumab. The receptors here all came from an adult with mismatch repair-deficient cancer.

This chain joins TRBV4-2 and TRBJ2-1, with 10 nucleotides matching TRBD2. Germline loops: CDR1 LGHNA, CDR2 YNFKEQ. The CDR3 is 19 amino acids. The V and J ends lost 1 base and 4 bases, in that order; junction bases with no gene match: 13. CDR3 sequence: CASSQAGLAAPGVYNEQFF. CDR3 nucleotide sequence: TGTGCCAGCAGCCAAGCAGGACTAGCGGCTCCCGGGGTATACAATGAGCAGTTCTTC.

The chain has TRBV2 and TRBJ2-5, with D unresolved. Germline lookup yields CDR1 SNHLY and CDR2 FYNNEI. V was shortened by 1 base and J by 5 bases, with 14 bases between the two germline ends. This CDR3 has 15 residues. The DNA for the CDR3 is TGTGCCAGCAGTGAAGGCCCGCCTGAGTTGGAGACCCAGTACTTC. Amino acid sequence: CASSEGPPELETQYF.